A single sample is the source of the 27 T cell receptor beta chains below, sequenced in a study of cytomegalovirus exposure and HLA in healthy donors. A multiplex PCR was run with 60 Vbeta primers and 13 Jbeta primers. Some clones are missing from TCRdb's copy, which holds only in-frame ones; the method was immunoSEQ multiplex PCR. The table has some 120,000 clones, around 78% seen once; the top ten hold approximately 6.5%. The sequencing sample was made of PBMCs. All receptors come from a woman aged 35 to 49 in good health and CMV-seronegative.

V usage is TRBV10-2 and J usage is TRBJ2-3, with 16 positions matching TRBD2. V lost 7 bases to trimming and J lost 3 bases; unmatched junction nucleotides: 7. This CDR3 has 17 residues. CDR1 and CDR2 (germline): WSHSY, SAAADI. CDR3 amino acids: CASNPGTSGRGTDTQYF. The CDR3 bases are TGCGCCAGCAACCCCGGGACTAGCGGGAGGGGGACAGATACGCAGTATTTT.

The CDR3 region has the DNA TGTGCCAGCAGCCCAGGGGCTAGCGGATACAATGAGCAGTTCTTC. This sequence encodes CASSPGASGYNEQFF. J is TRBJ2-1 and V is TRBV11-2; tentatively, D is TRBD2 (7 bases). Trimming cost V 5 bases and J 4 bases, with 15 bases left between them. The germline gives CDR1 SGHAT, CDR2 FQNNGV. This CDR3 spans 15 amino acids. Supplemented by reference TRBV11-2 and TRBJ2-1, the full variable domain reads EAGVAQSPRYKIIEKRQSVAFWCNPISGHATLYWYQQILGQGPKLLIQFQNNGVVDDSQLPKDRFSAERLKGVDSTLKIQPAKLEDSAVYLCASSPGASGYNEQFFGPGTRLTVL.

This clone was detected once. This chain links TRBV7-2 with TRBJ2-2; TRBD2 agrees at 7 bases. V lost 1 base and J lost 10; bases outside the gene matches: 6. Germline loops: CDR1 SGHTA, CDR2 FQGNSA. The CDR3 is made up of 14 amino acids. The CDR3 protein is CASSLVAGQVELFF. The CDR3 bases are TGTGCCAGCAGCTTAGTAGCGGGCCAAGTGGAGCTGTTTTTT. The whole variable domain, remainder taken from reference TRBV7-2 and TRBJ2-2, is GAGVSQSPSNKVTEKGKDVELRCDPISGHTALYWYRQSLGQGLEFLIYFQGNSAPDKSGLPSDRFSAERTGGSVSTLTIQRTQQEDSAVYLCASSLVAGQVELFFGEGSRLTVL.

The chain has TRBV6-6 and TRBJ2-7; 7 bases are shared with TRBD1. The length of the CDR3 is 13 residues. CDR1 and CDR2 from the germline V gene are MNHNY and SVGAGI (reference sequence). V lost 7 bases and J lost 3; bases outside the gene matches: 6. In DNA, the CDR3 is TGTGCCAGCAAATACGGACAGGTCTACGAGCAGTACTTC. The encoded protein is CASKYGQVYEQYF.

J is TRBJ2-3 and V is TRBV6-5; TRBD2 matches 14 bases. The CDR3 length is 16 residues. Trimming at V came to 4 bases and at J to 9 bases, leaving 9 bases not matched to a gene. Germline CDR1 MNHEY, CDR2 SVGAGI. The CDR3 bases are TGTGCCAGCAGTTCCCCAGGGACTAGCGGGAGCCAAACGCAGTATTTT. Translated, it gives CASSSPGTSGSQTQYF.

The rearrangement links TRBV28 to TRBJ2-3; 7 nucleotides align to TRBD1. The CDR3 totals 17 residues. J lost 0 bases, V lost 3 bases, and 9 bases had no gene match. CDR1 MDHEN and CDR2 SYDVKM come from the germline V gene. Here the CDR3 reads CASSLGTVFDSTDTQYF. DNA of the CDR3: TGTGCCAGCAGTTTGGGGACAGTGTTTGATAGCACAGATACGCAGTATTTT.

The chain uses TRBV27 and TRBJ2-7; unclear D gene. The V end was cut by 2 bases, the J end by 0 bases, with 5 bases between. This CDR3 region has 13 residues. Germline values: CDR1 MNHEY, CDR2 SMNVEV (reference sequence). Written as DNA, the CDR3 is TGTGCCAGCAGTTTACGAGGCTCCTACGAGCAGTACTTC. This codes for CASSLRGSYEQYF.

The chain joins TRBV11-2 to TRBJ1-4; 10 nucleotides align to TRBD1. Trimming at V came to 3 bases and at J to 8 bases, leaving 3 bases not matched to a gene. Per germline, CDR1 SGHAT and CDR2 FQNNGV. The CDR3 length is 14 residues. DNA for the CDR3: TGTGCCAGCAGCTTGGACAGGGGGAAGGAAAAACTGTTTTTT. It yields the protein CASSLDRGKEKLFF.

This chain uses TRBV19 with TRBJ1-1, with D possibly being TRBD1 (5 bases). Germline lookup yields CDR1 LNHDA and CDR2 SQIVND (reference sequence). The V end lost 8 bases, the J end lost 6 bases, and 13 bases lay between the germline ends. CDR3 length: 12 amino acids. CDR3 nucleotide sequence: TGTGCCAGTCGCTGGGGGGTTTCTGAAGCTTTCTTT. It specifies CASRWGVSEAFF. The variable domain in full, with the rest retrieved from reference TRBV19 and TRBJ1-1, is DGGITQSPKYLFRKEGQNVTLSCEQNLNHDAMYWYRQDPGQGLRLIYYSQIVNDFQKGDIAEGYSVSREKKESFPLTVTSAQKNPTAFYLCASRWGVSEAFFGQGTRLTVV.

This clone was recorded only once. The chain links TRBV18 to TRBJ1-1; D unclear. V lost 4 bases, J lost 1 base, and 7 bases lay in between. The CDR3 consists of 13 residues. In germline, CDR1 is KGHSH, CDR2 LQKENI. The CDR3 nucleotides read TGTGCCAGCTCACTAGTTGGGAACACTGAAGCTTTCTTT. Translating it yields CASSLVGNTEAFF.

The genes are TRBV28 and TRBJ2-7; D is possibly TRBD1 (5 bases). Germline lookup yields CDR1 MDHEN and CDR2 SYDVKM. There are 12 residues in the CDR3. Trimming stripped 5 bases from V and 5 bases from J, with 10 bases between. CDR3 bases: TGTGCCAGCAGTCGCAGGGCCCACGAGCAGTACTTC. Its protein product is CASSRRAHEQYF.

The chain combines TRBV19 with TRBJ1-2; possible D gene TRBD1, 6 bases. Germline loops: CDR1 LNHDA, CDR2 SQIVND (reference sequence). Trimming shortened V by 7 bases and J by 0 bases, and 9 bases separated the two germline ends. CDR3 length equals 13 residues. CDR3 sequence reads: CASTGQPNYGYTF. The CDR3, as DNA: TGTGCCAGTACGGGACAACCTAACTATGGCTACACCTTC. The full variable domain, in which reference TRBV19 and TRBJ1-2 provide the parts outside the CDR3, is DGGITQSPKYLFRKEGQNVTLSCEQNLNHDAMYWYRQDPGQGLRLIYYSQIVNDFQKGDIAEGYSVSREKKESFPLTVTSAQKNPTAFYLCASTGQPNYGYTFGSGTRLTVV.

Notes on this clone: At one end the junction does not follow the germline gene, possibly because of a read error. The chain is built from TRBV23-1 and TRBJ2-7, with D unclear. TRBV23-1 is an open reading frame, and its role is uncertain. This CDR3 is built from 9 residues. CDR3 DNA sequence: TGCGCCAGCAGTTTTGAGCTGTACTTC. It specifies CASSFELYF.

The gene calls are TRBV19 and TRBJ1-4, with 9 bases fitting TRBD1. V was pared by 6 bases and J by 8 bases, with 10 bases of the junction left unmatched. The CDR3 runs to 15 residues. Germline V gene sequence: CDR1 LNHDA, CDR2 SQIVND (reference sequence). The DNA of the CDR3 is TGTGCCAGTAGGATTTCACAGGGGGCAGGAGAAAAACTGTTTTTT. This gives the protein CASRISQGAGEKLFF.

V gene TRBV6-5 combines with J gene TRBJ1-2; D uncertain. The CDR3 sequence is 15 residues long. Germline CDR1 MNHEY, CDR2 SVGAGI. V gave up 2 bases and J gave up 5 bases, with 15 bases separating them. The CDR3 bases are TGTGCCAGCAGTTACGTGCCTGGAGGGTTATATGGCTACACCTTC. Translation gives CASSYVPGGLYGYTF.

V is TRBV28 and J is TRBJ2-1; 7 nucleotides match TRBD1. Germline CDR1 is MDHEN and CDR2 is SYDVKM. V dropped 5 bases and J dropped 8; count of bases not matched to a gene: 6. The CDR3 consists of 13 residues. CDR3 sequence: CASSPGQVHEQFF. The CDR3 DNA reads TGTGCCAGCAGTCCCGGACAGGTCCATGAGCAGTTCTTC.

V gene TRBV28 combines with J gene TRBJ2-2, with 8 bases that match TRBD1. Trimming cost V 6 bases and J 5 bases; bases outside gene matches: 11. CDR3 length equals 16 residues. Germline V lookup: CDR1 MDHEN, CDR2 SYDVKM. CDR3 sequence (DNA): TGTGCCAGCAGCACCGGACAGGGCGGTCGTACCGGGGAGCTGTTTTTT. Residues: CASSTGQGGRTGELFF.

The table lists this clone with a few counts. J is TRBJ2-2 and V is TRBV4-3; TRBD2 aligns across 12 bases. Germline assignment: CDR1 LGHNA and CDR2 YSLEER. The CDR3 extends over 19 amino acids. After removal of 3 bases from V and 5 bases from J, the junction contained 13 bases not matched to a gene. CDR3 residues: CASSQRPPLAGGGTGELFF. The CDR3 DNA reads TGCGCCAGCAGCCAGCGGCCCCCTCTAGCGGGAGGGGGTACCGGGGAGCTGTTTTTT.

The rearrangement uses TRBV5-1 and TRBJ1-4; weak D call: TRBD1 (5 bases). V lost 7 bases and J lost 3, with 10 bases in between. CDR1 is SGHRS, CDR2 YFSETQ, per germline. This CDR3 region has 13 residues. Here the CDR3 reads CASQGRANEKLFF. In DNA, the CDR3 is TGCGCCAGCCAGGGAAGAGCTAATGAAAAACTGTTTTTT.

V and J are TRBV6-5 and TRBJ1-2, with TRBD1 identical over 8 bases. The CDR3 covers 14 residues. CDR1 and CDR2 (germline): MNHEY, SVGAGI. The ends lost 10 bases at V and 8 bases at J; junction bases unmatched: 15. The CDR3 is CATRAPTGGGGYTF. As DNA, the CDR3 is TGTGCCACCCGAGCTCCCACAGGGGGAGGAGGCTACACCTTC.

CDR3 region: CASPSGSTDTQYF. The CDR3 DNA reads as TGTGCCAGCCCTAGCGGGAGCACAGATACGCAGTATTTT. This sequence joins TRBV5-4 and TRBJ2-3, with 8 bases identical to TRBD2. The CDR3 runs 13 residues. CDR1 SGHNT and CDR2 YYREEE come from the germline V gene (reference sequence). The trim removed 7 bases at V and 0 bases at J, leaving 1 base unmatched.

The chain has TRBV4-2 and TRBJ1-2, with D possibly TRBD1 on 5 matching bases. The CDR3 is 14 amino acids. Trimming cost V 0 bases and J 5 bases, with 10 bases left between them. Germline CDR1 is LGHNA and CDR2 is YNFKEQ. The CDR3 sequence: CASSQEGGGYGYTF. The CDR3 coding sequence is TGTGCCAGCAGCCAAGAGGGGGGAGGGTATGGCTACACCTTC.

This sequence joins TRBV10-2 and TRBJ2-1; 13 positions match TRBD2. The CDR3 is made up of 16 amino acids. With 10 bases clipped from V and 4 bases from J, the junction kept 10 bases outside the gene matches. The germline CDR1 and CDR2 sequences are WSHSY and SAAADI. The CDR3 reads CATSLPGLAGYNEQFF. The CDR3 DNA sequence: TGCGCCACCTCACTACCGGGACTAGCGGGGTACAATGAGCAGTTCTTC.

There are a few counts of this clone. The chain recombines TRBV6-1 with TRBJ2-5; TRBD2 agrees at 9 bases. The germline V gene has CDR1 MNHNS and CDR2 SASEGT. The CDR3 is 15 residues long. V trimming: 4 bases; J trimming: 2 bases; junction bases outside the gene matches: 5. This CDR3 is CASSVNSGGQETQYF. CDR3 in DNA: TGTGCCAGCAGTGTCAATAGCGGGGGACAAGAGACCCAGTACTTC.

This rearrangement joins TRBV5-1 to TRBJ1-1; 9 nucleotides agree with TRBD1. The junction had 12 bases not matched to a gene; V was cut back by 6 bases and J by 0 bases. From germline, CDR1 is SGHRS and CDR2 YFSETQ. CDR3 length equals 17 residues. The CDR3: CASTDGDRALLNTEAFF. Written as DNA, the CDR3 is TGCGCCAGCACCGATGGGGACAGGGCCCTGTTGAACACTGAAGCTTTCTTT.

This clone was counted a few times. The chain links TRBV5-1 to TRBJ2-3; D perhaps matches TRBD2 (5 bases). This CDR3 comprises 15 residues. V lost 0 bases and J lost 2, with 10 bases in between. Germline V gene sequence: CDR1 SGHRS, CDR2 YFSETQ. CDR3 coding DNA: TGCGCCAGCAGCTTGGTGGGCGGGTACACAGATACGCAGTATTTT. It specifies CASSLVGGYTDTQYF.

The chain is built from TRBV4-1 and TRBJ1-2; 7 nucleotides line up with TRBD1. V shed 3 bases, J shed 7 bases, and the junction held 14 bases outside the gene matches. The length of the CDR3 is 16 residues. Per germline, CDR1 MGHRA and CDR2 YSYEKL. DNA of the CDR3: TGCGCCAGCAGCCATGGGCGTAGACAGGGTGTAAGTGGCTACACCTTC. Translated, it gives CASSHGRRQGVSGYTF.